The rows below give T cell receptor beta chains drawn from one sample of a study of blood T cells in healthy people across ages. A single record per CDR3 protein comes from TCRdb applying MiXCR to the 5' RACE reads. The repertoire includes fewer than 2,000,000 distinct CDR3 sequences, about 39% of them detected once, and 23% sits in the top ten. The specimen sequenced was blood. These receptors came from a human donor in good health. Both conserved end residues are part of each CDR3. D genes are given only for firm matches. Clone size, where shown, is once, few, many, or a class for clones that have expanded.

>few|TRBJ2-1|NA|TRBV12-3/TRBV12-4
TGTGCCAGCAGTTTATATATCTGGGGAAGCTCCTACAATGAGCAGTTCTTC
CASSLYIWGSSYNEQFF
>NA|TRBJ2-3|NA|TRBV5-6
TGTGCCAGCAGCTTCCAACACGCATCAGATACGCAGTATTTT
CASSFQHASDTQYF
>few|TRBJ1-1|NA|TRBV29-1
TGCAGCGTTGCACAGACGGTTGAAGCTTTCTTT
CSVAQTVEAFF
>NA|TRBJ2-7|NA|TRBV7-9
TGTGCCAGCAGCTTAACGGCAGCTTCCTCCTACGAGCAGTACTTC
CASSLTAASSYEQYF
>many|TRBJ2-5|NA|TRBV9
TGTGCCAGCAGCGTAGCAGGACAGCAAGAGACCCAGTACTTC
CASSVAGQQETQYF
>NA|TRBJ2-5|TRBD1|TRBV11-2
TGTGCCAGCAGCCTCCGGGGACAGCGAGAAGAGACCCAGTACTTC
CASSLRGQREETQYF
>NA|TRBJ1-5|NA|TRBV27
TGTGCCAACACCCTAACCTCCGGGGGGGGTCAGCCCCAGCATTTT
CANTLTSGGGQPQHF
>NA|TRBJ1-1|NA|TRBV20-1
TGCAGTGCGAGAGATGGCGGCCGGAACACTGAAGCTTTCTTT
CSARDGGRNTEAFF
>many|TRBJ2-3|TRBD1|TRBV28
TGTGCCAGCAGTCTCCTAGGGGGCCCCCTCCCCCCAGATACGCAGTATTTT
CASSLLGGPLPPDTQYF
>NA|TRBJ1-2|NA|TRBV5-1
TGCGCCGGCAGAGGGGTTAACTATGGCTACACCTTC
CAGRGVNYGYTF
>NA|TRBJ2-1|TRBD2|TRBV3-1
TGTGCCAGCAGCCAAGAACGGCGGGGGAGGAATGAGCAGTTCTTC
CASSQERRGRNEQFF
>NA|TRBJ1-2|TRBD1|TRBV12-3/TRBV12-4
TGTGCCAGCAGTTTAGGGGCCAGGGGGCTCGGGGGCTACACCTTC
CASSLGARGLGGYTF
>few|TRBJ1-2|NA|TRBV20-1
TGCAGTGCTAGAGTTGCTGCAAACTATGGCTACACCTTC
CSARVAANYGYTF
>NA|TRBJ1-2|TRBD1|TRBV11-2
TGTGCCAGCAGCTTCCCCGGGACAGAGCGCTATGGCTACACCTTC
CASSFPGTERYGYTF
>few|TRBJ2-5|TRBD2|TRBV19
TGTGCCAGTAGTATGTATGCGCTAGCGGGGGGCCCTGTGAACCAGTACTTC
CASSMYALAGGPVNQYF
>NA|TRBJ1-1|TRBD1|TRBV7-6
TGTGCCAGCAGCCAAAGGGGGCGTGGGCACACTGAAGCTTTCTTT
CASSQRGRGHTEAFF
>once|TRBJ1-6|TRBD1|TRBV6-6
TGTGCCAGCAAAAGGACCGGACAGGGGAATTCACCCCTCCACTTT
CASKRTGQGNSPLHF
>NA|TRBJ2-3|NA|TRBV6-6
TGTGCCAGCAGTTACGACTGGGGCACAGATACGCAGTATTTT
CASSYDWGTDTQYF